A single sample gave rise to the 26 T cell receptor beta chains below, sequenced in a study of T cells in tumors after PD-1 blockade. The protocol was immunoSEQ multiplex PCR, while the TCRdb copy is restricted to in-frame clones and leaves out a portion. The table records several thousand clones, roughly 60% of them present only once. The sample was tumor tissue, taken after anti-PD-1 treatment. The receptors come from a human donor with basal cell carcinoma.

This sequence joins TRBV7-8 and TRBJ1-2, with 10 bases that match TRBD1. Per germline, CDR1 SGHVS and CDR2 FQNEAQ. Germline trimming cut 0 bases from V and 4 bases from J; bases unmatched to any gene: 5. The CDR3 runs to 16 residues. The CDR3: CASSLAGTGALYGYTF. The CDR3 region has the DNA TGTGCCAGCAGCTTAGCAGGGACAGGGGCCCTCTATGGCTACACCTTC.

This clone has more than one count but fewer than ten. The CDR3 DNA reads TGTGCCATCAGTGCGTGGCAGAGTCCCTCCACTTCTAACTATGGCTACACCTTC. It encodes CAISAWQSPSTSNYGYTF. The chain links TRBV10-3 to TRBJ1-2; D gene uncertain. This CDR3 is 18 amino acids long. Germline values: CDR1 ENHRY, CDR2 SYGVKD. V was shortened by 4 bases and J by 0 bases, with 21 bases between the two germline ends.

The chain uses TRBV7-2 and TRBJ2-5; TRBD2 is a possible D gene (5 bases). Germline V lookup: CDR1 SGHTA, CDR2 FQGNSA. Trimming removed 5 bases from V and 2 bases from J, with 15 bases in between. CDR3 size: 15 residues. CDR3 bases: TGTGCCAGCAGCCCCCCGGCTAGCAGACAAGAGACCCAGTACTTC. As protein: CASSPPASRQETQYF.

This clone is medium-sized by share. The chain carries TRBV9 and TRBJ2-2; D is unclear. V was pared by 0 bases and J by 0 bases, with 6 bases between. The CDR3 totals 15 residues. From germline, CDR1 is SGDLS and CDR2 YYNGEE. The CDR3 is CASSVAVANTGELFF. As DNA, the CDR3 is TGTGCCAGCAGCGTAGCAGTAGCGAACACCGGGGAGCTGTTTTTT.

The gene calls are TRBV9 and TRBJ1-1, with D possibly TRBD1 on 5 matching bases. The germline gives CDR1 SGDLS, CDR2 YYNGEE. The V and J ends lost 4 bases and 4 bases respectively, with 17 bases between them. The CDR3 runs to 15 residues. DNA of the CDR3: TGTGCCAGCAGCCCCGGGGAATGGGGGACCACTGAAGCTTTCTTT. The encoded protein is CASSPGEWGTTEAFF.

This rearrangement joins TRBV6-5 to TRBJ2-1, with 8 positions matching TRBD2. Germline values: CDR1 MNHEY, CDR2 SVGAGI. This CDR3 contains 15 residues. V lost 0 bases and J lost 4; bases outside the gene matches: 2. CDR3 sequence reads: CASSYSSGEYNEQFF. The CDR3 coding sequence is TGTGCCAGCAGTTACTCTAGCGGGGAATACAATGAGCAGTTCTTC.

This clone has a single count. The rearrangement uses TRBV6-5 and TRBJ1-4, with 9 bases lining up with TRBD1. V lost 5 bases, J lost 6 bases, and 4 bases stayed unmatched. The CDR3 length is 14 residues. Germline CDR1 and CDR2: MNHEY and SVGAGI. In DNA form, the CDR3 reads TGTGCCAGCAGTATGAGGACAGGGGATGAAAAACTGTTTTTT. Its protein product is CASSMRTGDEKLFF.

This clone came up a few times. The chain carries TRBV15 and TRBJ2-6; D is perhaps TRBD1 (5 bases). Germline V CDR1 and CDR2: LNHNV, YYDKDF (reference sequence). With 6 bases removed from V and 3 bases from J, the gap between germline ends came to 9 bases. There are 14 residues in the CDR3. The DNA of the CDR3 is TGTGCCACCAGTCGCAGGGTTGGGGCCAACGTCCTGACTTTC. It is translated as CATSRRVGANVLTF.

The chain uses TRBV7-9 and TRBJ2-3; D is unclear. CDR3 size: 11 residues. CDR1 SEHNR and CDR2 FQNEAQ come from the germline V gene (reference sequence). V shed 7 bases and J shed 1 base, with 3 bases lying between them. The DNA for the CDR3 is TGTGCCAGCAAGGGCACAGATACGCAGTATTTT. It specifies CASKGTDTQYF. Complete variable domain (other parts from reference TRBV7-9 and TRBJ2-3): DTGVSQNPRHKITKRGQNVTFRCDPISEHNRLYWYRQTLGQGPEFLTYFQNEAQLEKSRLLSDRFSAERPKGSFSTLEIQRTEQGDSAMYLCASKGTDTQYFGPGTRLTVL.

V and J are TRBV7-9 and TRBJ2-1, with TRBD2 identical over 10 bases. CDR3 length: 16 residues. Germline CDR1 reads SEHNR; CDR2 reads FQNEAQ (reference sequence). The junction had 11 bases not matched to a gene; V was cut back by 3 bases and J by 9 bases. The DNA for the CDR3 is TGTGCCAGCAGCTTTGGAGGGAGCGGGAGGGGTGGTGAGCAGTTCTTC. Its translation: CASSFGGSGRGGEQFF. The variable domain in full, completed from reference TRBV7-9 and TRBJ2-1, reads DTGVSQNPRHKITKRGQNVTFRCDPISEHNRLYWYRQTLGQGPEFLTYFQNEAQLEKSRLLSDRFSAERPKGSFSTLEIQRTEQGDSAMYLCASSFGGSGRGGEQFFGPGTRLTVL.

V and J are TRBV4-1 and TRBJ1-3, with unresolved D. Per the germline V gene, CDR1 is MGHRA and CDR2 is YSYEKL. V was trimmed by 1 base and J by 0 bases, leaving 13 bases between them. The CDR3 totals 17 residues. This CDR3 reads CASSQVVVLFSGNTIYF. The CDR3 DNA follows: TGCGCCAGCAGCCAAGTAGTGGTCCTATTCTCTGGAAACACCATATATTTT.

The genes are TRBV5-1 and TRBJ2-5; 10 bases are shared with TRBD2. V was clipped by 3 bases and J by 6 bases; unmatched bases: 8. CDR3 length: 15 residues. Germline CDR1 SGHRS, CDR2 YFSETQ. CDR3 loop: CASSSSSGSQQTQYF. For the CDR3, the DNA is TGCGCCAGCAGCTCTTCTAGCGGGAGTCAACAGACCCAGTACTTC.

By sample share, this clone is medium-sized. This sequence joins TRBV7-9 and TRBJ2-7; TRBD1 matches at 8 bases. CDR3 length equals 16 residues. Germline CDR1 SEHNR, CDR2 FQNEAQ (reference sequence). The V segment lost 2 bases and the J segment 2 bases; nucleotides outside the gene matches: 8. The CDR3 nucleotides read TGTGCCAGCAGCTTAACATCCGGGACAGGTACCTACGAGCAGTACTTC. Its protein product is CASSLTSGTGTYEQYF.

This chain connects TRBV7-2 to TRBJ2-5; weak D call: TRBD2 (6 bases). The CDR3 contains 14 residues. The V gene's germline CDR1 is SGHTA and CDR2 FQGNSA. V lost 7 bases and J 0 bases, leaving 12 bases between the germline ends. The CDR3 sequence is CASTILAYQETQYF. As DNA, the CDR3 is TGTGCCAGCACGATACTAGCTTACCAAGAGACCCAGTACTTC. The full variable domain, rest sourced from reference TRBV7-2 and TRBJ2-5, is GAGVSQSPSNKVTEKGKDVELRCDPISGHTALYWYRQSLGQGLEFLIYFQGNSAPDKSGLPSDRFSAERTGGSVSTLTIQRTQQEDSAVYLCASTILAYQETQYFGPGTRLLVL.

This chain links TRBV28 with TRBJ2-3; no firm D call. Per germline, CDR1 MDHEN and CDR2 SYDVKM. There are 14 residues in the CDR3. Trimming took off 3 bases at V and 1 base at J, with 8 bases between the two ends. CDR3 DNA sequence: TGTGCCAGCAGTTTTCTCTCTGGCACAGATACGCAGTATTTT. Its translation is CASSFLSGTDTQYF.

The J gene is TRBJ2-1, the V gene TRBV29-1; D is undetermined. The CDR3 is 12 residues long. Trimming cost V 5 bases and J 0 bases, with 5 bases left between them. Germline CDR1 SQVTM, CDR2 ANQGSEA. CDR3 in amino acids: CSVFSSYNEQFF. In DNA form, the CDR3 reads TGCAGCGTTTTTAGCTCCTACAATGAGCAGTTCTTC.

J is TRBJ2-7 and V is TRBV2; TRBD2 might be the D (6 bases). The CDR3 covers 15 residues. The V gene lost 4 bases and the J gene lost 2 bases, with 15 bases spanning the gap. Germline CDR1 is SNHLY and CDR2 is FYNNEI. This chain's CDR3 is CASSVYGGTPYEQYF. The DNA for the CDR3 is TGTGCCAGCAGTGTGTATGGGGGGACGCCCTACGAGCAGTACTTC. The whole variable domain, filled in from reference TRBV2 and TRBJ2-7, reads EPEVTQTPSHQVTQMGQEVILRCVPISNHLYFYWYRQILGQKVEFLVSFYNNEISEKSEIFDDQFSVERPDGSNFTLKIRSTKLEDSAMYFCASSVYGGTPYEQYFGPGTRLTVT.

This clone has a single count. This chain links TRBV28 with TRBJ2-7; possibly TRBD1 for D (5 bases). The CDR3 is 16 amino acids. Per the germline V gene, CDR1 is MDHEN and CDR2 is SYDVKM. V shed 1 base and J shed 3 bases, with 16 bases lying between them. CDR3 residues: CASSLYSGQADYEQYF. In DNA, the CDR3 is TGTGCCAGCAGTTTATACTCCGGACAAGCAGACTACGAGCAGTACTTC.

The gene calls are TRBV18 and TRBJ2-5; D is ambiguous. The germline gives CDR1 KGHSH, CDR2 LQKENI. V was shortened by 4 bases and J by 3 bases, with 9 bases between the two germline ends. This CDR3 has 13 amino acids. CDR3 amino acids: CASSQVLEETQYF. The CDR3 DNA follows: TGTGCCAGCTCACAGGTATTGGAAGAGACCCAGTACTTC. Full variable domain (missing parts from reference TRBV18 and TRBJ2-5): NAGVMQNPRHLVRRRGQEARLRCSPMKGHSHVYWYRQLPEEGLKFMVYLQKENIIDESGMPKERFSAEFPKEGPSILRIQQVVRGDSAAYFCASSQVLEETQYFGPGTRLLVL.

V usage is TRBV19 and J usage is TRBJ1-1; 7 nucleotides line up with TRBD1. The germline CDR1 and CDR2 sequences are LNHDA and SQIVND (reference sequence). The CDR3 runs to 14 residues. Trimming removed 5 bases from V and 4 bases from J; junction bases left unmatched: 7. CDR3 in amino acids: CASSDTGVRTEAFF. The CDR3 region has the DNA TGTGCCAGTAGTGACACAGGGGTTCGCACTGAAGCTTTCTTT.

This clone appeared a few times. This chain connects TRBV14 to TRBJ1-2, with D unclear. Germline V gene data show CDR1 as SGHDN and CDR2 as FVKESK. The CDR3 length is 16 residues. Trimming cost V 0 bases and J 6 bases, with 17 bases left between them. CDR3 protein: CASSQEGRPPLHGYTF. CDR3 bases: TGTGCCAGCAGCCAAGAGGGAAGGCCCCCTTTGCATGGCTACACCTTC.

Comment on this clone: A much larger clone lies a single base off, so this may be a read error. The chain links TRBV7-9 to TRBJ2-1; the match to TRBD1 covers 7 bases. This CDR3 is built from 14 residues. Germline loops: CDR1 SEHNR, CDR2 FQNEAQ (reference sequence). J lost 3 bases, V lost 5 bases, and 4 bases had no gene match. DNA of the CDR3: TGTGCCAGCAGCCCGGACAGGATCTACAATGAGCAGTTCTTC. It translates to CASSPDRIYNEQFF.

The gene calls are TRBV6-5 and TRBJ1-6; 7 bases align to TRBD1. Trimming removed 10 bases from V and 10 bases from J; junction bases left unmatched: 13. In germline, CDR1 is MNHEY, CDR2 SVGAGI. This CDR3 contains 14 residues. CDR3: CATWEQGLGSPLHF. The CDR3 DNA follows: TGTGCCACCTGGGAACAGGGGTTGGGCTCACCCCTCCACTTT.

This sequence joins TRBV28 and TRBJ2-7, with D tentatively TRBD1 or TRBD2 (5 bases each). In germline, CDR1 is MDHEN, CDR2 SYDVKM. V was clipped by 5 bases and J by 3 bases, with 17 bases between them. CDR3 length: 15 amino acids. CDR3 nucleotides: TGTGCCAGCAGTCCGGACTGGACGGGGCTCTACGAGCAGTACTTC. It is translated as CASSPDWTGLYEQYF.

The V and J genes are TRBV28 and TRBJ1-2; maybe TRBD1 (6 bases). Trimming stripped 5 bases from V and 4 bases from J, with 14 bases between. The germline gives CDR1 MDHEN, CDR2 SYDVKM. The length of the CDR3 is 14 residues. The CDR3 sequence is CASSETGILYGYTF. The CDR3, as DNA: TGTGCCAGCAGTGAAACAGGGATCCTCTATGGCTACACCTTC.

This clone was recorded once. This chain uses TRBV5-1 with TRBJ2-1; perhaps D is TRBD1 or TRBD2 (5 bases each). V shed 7 bases and J shed 2 bases, with 16 bases lying between them. This CDR3 has 15 residues. Germline V gene sequence: CDR1 SGHRS, CDR2 YFSETQ. The CDR3 protein is CASYSGTRTYNEQFF. Here the CDR3 DNA reads TGCGCCAGCTACTCCGGGACCAGGACCTACAATGAGCAGTTCTTC. Variable domain in full (rest from reference TRBV5-1 and TRBJ2-1): KAGVTQTPRYLIKTRGQQVTLSCSPISGHRSVSWYQQTPGQGLQFLFEYFSETQRNKGNFPGRFSGRQFSNSRSEMNVSTLELGDSALYLCASYSGTRTYNEQFFGPGTRLTVL.